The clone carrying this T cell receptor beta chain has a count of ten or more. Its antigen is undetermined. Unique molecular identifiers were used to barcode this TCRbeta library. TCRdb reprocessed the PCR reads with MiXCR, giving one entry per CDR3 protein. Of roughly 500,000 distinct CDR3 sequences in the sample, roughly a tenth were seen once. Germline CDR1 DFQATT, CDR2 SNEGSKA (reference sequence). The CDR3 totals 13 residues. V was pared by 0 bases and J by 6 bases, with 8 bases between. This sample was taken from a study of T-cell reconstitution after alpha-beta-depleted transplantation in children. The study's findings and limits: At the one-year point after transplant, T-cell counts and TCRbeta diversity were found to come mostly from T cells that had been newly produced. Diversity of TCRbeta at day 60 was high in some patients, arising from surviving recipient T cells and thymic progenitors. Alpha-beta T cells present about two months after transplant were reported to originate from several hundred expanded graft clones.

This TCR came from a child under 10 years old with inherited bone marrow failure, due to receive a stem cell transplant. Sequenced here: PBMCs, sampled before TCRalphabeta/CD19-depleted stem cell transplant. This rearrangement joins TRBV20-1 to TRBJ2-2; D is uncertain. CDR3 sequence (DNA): TGCAGTGCTAGAGATTCCTACCCCGGGGAGCTGTTTTTT. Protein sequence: CSARDSYPGELFF.